This T cell receptor beta chain appears in the sequencing data of a study of T cells in Graves' hyperthyroidism and ophthalmopathy. This clonotype has a count of ten or more. Amplification of TCR beta CDR3 regions used RNA as the template. HTBI primers drove first-round RT-PCR of the TCR CDR3. TCRdb re-called the multiplex PCR reads with MiXCR, one entry per CDR3 protein. Among around 300,000 distinct CDR3 sequences listed, about 13% were seen once. From germline, CDR1 is DFQATT and CDR2 SNEGSKA (reference sequence). V lost 1 base, J lost 5 bases, and 12 bases stayed unmatched. This CDR3 contains 17 residues.

The TCR sequence derives from a woman in her 40s with Graves' hyperthyroidism. Sequenced: blood. The chain links TRBV20-1 to TRBJ2-5, with 11 bases lining up with TRBD2. Written as DNA, the CDR3 is TGCAGTGCTAGAGCTTCTGCAACTAGCGGGAGTGGGGAGACCCAGTACTTC. Translating it yields CSARASATSGSGETQYF.